This TCR beta chain was retrieved from a study of blood T cell repertoires in COVID-19. Study as a whole: COVID-19 samples collected from the United States, Italy and Spain covered acute and convalescent phases.

As regards this clone: Compared with germline, one end of the junction differs, possibly owing to a read error.

Some clones are missing from TCRdb's copy, which holds only in-frame ones; the method was immunoSEQ multiplex PCR. The profile shows more than 14,000 clones, 86% of them singletons. The CDR3 is 15 residues long. The germline V gene has CDR1 SSHAT and CDR2 FNYEAQ (reference sequence). The receptor's source is a human donor in a cohort sampled during active COVID-19. The genes are TRBV7-7 and TRBJ2-2, with D perhaps TRBD2 (7 bases). Sequenced material: peripheral blood. CDR3 sequence (DNA): TGTGCTAGCAGCCCGGGGGGACATTCGGCCGGGGAGCTGTTTTTT. Its translation is CASSPGGHSAGELFF.